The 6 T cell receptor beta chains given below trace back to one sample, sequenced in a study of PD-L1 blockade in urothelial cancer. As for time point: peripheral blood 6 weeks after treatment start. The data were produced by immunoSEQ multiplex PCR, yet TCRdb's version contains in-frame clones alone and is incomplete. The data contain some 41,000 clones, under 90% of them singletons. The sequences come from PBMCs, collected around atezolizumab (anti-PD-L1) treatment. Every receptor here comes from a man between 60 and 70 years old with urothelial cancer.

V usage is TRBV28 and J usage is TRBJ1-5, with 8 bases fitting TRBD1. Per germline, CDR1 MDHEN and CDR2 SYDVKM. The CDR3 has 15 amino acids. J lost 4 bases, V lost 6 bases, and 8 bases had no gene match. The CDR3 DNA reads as TGTGCCAGCAGCCTGACAGGGGCGCGGAATCAGCCCCAGCATTTT. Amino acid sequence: CASSLTGARNQPQHF.

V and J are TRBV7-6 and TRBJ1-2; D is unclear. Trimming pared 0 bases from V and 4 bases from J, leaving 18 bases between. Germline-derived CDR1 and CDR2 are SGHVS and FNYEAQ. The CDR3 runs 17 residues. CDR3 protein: CASSLAVLLVISYGYTF. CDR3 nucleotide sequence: TGTGCCAGCAGCTTAGCGGTGCTACTTGTGATCTCCTATGGCTACACCTTC.

The CDR3 sequence: CASNLGRGEETQYF. The CDR3 DNA follows: TGTGCCAGCAACCTCGGGCGGGGCGAGGAGACCCAGTACTTC. This chain links TRBV7-9 with TRBJ2-5; D might be TRBD2 (6 bases). V was cut by 7 bases and J by 5 bases, with 17 bases left in between. CDR1 and CDR2 (germline): SEHNR, FQNEAQ (reference sequence). The CDR3 has 14 amino acids.

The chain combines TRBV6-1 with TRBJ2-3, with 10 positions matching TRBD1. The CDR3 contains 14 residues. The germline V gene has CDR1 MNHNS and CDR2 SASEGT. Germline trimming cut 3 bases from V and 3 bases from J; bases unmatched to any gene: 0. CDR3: CASSEGQGTDTQYF. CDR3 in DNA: TGTGCCAGCAGTGAGGGACAGGGGACAGATACGCAGTATTTT.

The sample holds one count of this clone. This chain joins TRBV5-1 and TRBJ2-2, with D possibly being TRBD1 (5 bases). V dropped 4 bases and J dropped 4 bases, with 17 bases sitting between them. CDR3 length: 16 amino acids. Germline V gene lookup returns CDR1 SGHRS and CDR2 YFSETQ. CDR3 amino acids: CASSLGETGGTGELFF. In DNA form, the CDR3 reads TGCGCCAGCAGCCTGGGTGAAACAGGTGGCACCGGGGAGCTGTTTTTT.

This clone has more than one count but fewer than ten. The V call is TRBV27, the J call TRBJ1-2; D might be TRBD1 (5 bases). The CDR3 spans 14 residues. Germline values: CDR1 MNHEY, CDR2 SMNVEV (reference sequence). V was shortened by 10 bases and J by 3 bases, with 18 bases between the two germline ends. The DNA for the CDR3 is TGTGCCACCCCTAGGGGCAGAGAGTACTATGGCTACACCTTC. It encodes CATPRGREYYGYTF.